One and the same sample provided the 3 T cell receptor beta chains below, sequenced in a study of CD8 T cells in Susac syndrome. An amount of RNA that ranged from about 0.45 to 1 ug was reverse transcribed with random hexamers. Via MiXCR, TCRdb re-called the immunoSEQ multiplex PCR reads, giving one row per CDR3 protein. This sample has about 69,000 distinct CDR3 sequences, with about 95% found just once. Input material: CD8+ T cells from PBMCs. The receptor source for this set is a human donor in good health.

The genes are TRBV13 and TRBJ1-3, with D possibly being TRBD1 (5 bases). CDR1 and CDR2 (germline): PRHDT, FYEKMQ (reference sequence). The CDR3 loop spans 16 amino acids. Trimming took 0 bases from V and 4 from J, leaving 13 bases between them. CDR3: CASSLGLGGSGNTIYF. CDR3 coding DNA: TGTGCCAGCAGCTTAGGCCTTGGGGGTTCGGGAAACACCATATATTTT.

This sequence joins TRBV13 and TRBJ1-4; possibly TRBD1 for D (5 bases). From germline, CDR1 is PRHDT and CDR2 FYEKMQ (reference sequence). CDR3 length: 14 amino acids. The ends were cut back, 5 bases at V and 8 bases at J, with 15 bases in the middle. In nucleotides, the CDR3 is TGTGCCAGCAGCCAGGGCCGGGGTGGCGAAAAACTGTTTTTT. Translation: CASSQGRGGEKLFF.

This sequence joins TRBV5-6 and TRBJ2-7; D call uncertain. There are 14 residues in the CDR3. The V end lost 0 bases, the J end lost 0 bases, and 7 bases lay between the germline ends. CDR1 SGHDT and CDR2 YYEEEE come from the germline V gene. The CDR3 protein is CASSLGSSSYEQYV. CDR3 sequence (DNA): TGTGCCAGCAGCTTGGGTTCCAGCTCCTACGAGCAGTACGTC.